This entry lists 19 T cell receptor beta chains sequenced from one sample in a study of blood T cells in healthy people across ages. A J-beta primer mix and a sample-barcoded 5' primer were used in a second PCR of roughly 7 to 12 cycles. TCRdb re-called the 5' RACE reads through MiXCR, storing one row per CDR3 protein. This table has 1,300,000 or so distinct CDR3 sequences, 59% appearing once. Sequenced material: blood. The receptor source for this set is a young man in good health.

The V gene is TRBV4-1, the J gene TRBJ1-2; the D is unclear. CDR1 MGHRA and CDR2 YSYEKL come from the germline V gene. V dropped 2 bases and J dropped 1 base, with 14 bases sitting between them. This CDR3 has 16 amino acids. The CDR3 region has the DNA TGCGCCAGCAGCCAAACGGACGGAAGATTTAACTATGGCTACACCTTC. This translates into CASSQTDGRFNYGYTF.

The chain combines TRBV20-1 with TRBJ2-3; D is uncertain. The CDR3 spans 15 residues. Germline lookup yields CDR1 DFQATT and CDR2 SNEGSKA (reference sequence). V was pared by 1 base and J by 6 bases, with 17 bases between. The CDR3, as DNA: TGCAGTGCTAGAGGGGTTGTCCCCTCATTGGATACGCAGTATTTT. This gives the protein CSARGVVPSLDTQYF.

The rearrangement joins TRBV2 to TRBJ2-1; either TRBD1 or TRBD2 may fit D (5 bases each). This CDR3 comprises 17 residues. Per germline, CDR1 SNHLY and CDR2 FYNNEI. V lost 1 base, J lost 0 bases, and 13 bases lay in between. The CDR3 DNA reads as TGTGCCAGCAGTGAAGGTTACGGGACGAGCTCCTACAATGAGCAGTTCTTC. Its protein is CASSEGYGTSSYNEQFF.

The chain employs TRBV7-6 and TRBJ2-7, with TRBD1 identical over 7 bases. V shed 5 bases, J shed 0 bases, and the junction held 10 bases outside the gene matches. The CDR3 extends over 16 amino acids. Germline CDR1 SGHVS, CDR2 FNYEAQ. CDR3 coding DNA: TGTGCCAGCAGCGGACCGACAGGGCCTAGCTCCTACGAGCAGTACTTC. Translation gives CASSGPTGPSSYEQYF.

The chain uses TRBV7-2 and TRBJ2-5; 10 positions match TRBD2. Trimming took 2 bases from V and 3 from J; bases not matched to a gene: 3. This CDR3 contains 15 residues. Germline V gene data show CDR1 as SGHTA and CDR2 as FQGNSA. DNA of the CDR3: TGTGCCAGCAGCTTAAGTGGGACTAGCGAAGAGACCCAGTACTTC. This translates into CASSLSGTSEETQYF.

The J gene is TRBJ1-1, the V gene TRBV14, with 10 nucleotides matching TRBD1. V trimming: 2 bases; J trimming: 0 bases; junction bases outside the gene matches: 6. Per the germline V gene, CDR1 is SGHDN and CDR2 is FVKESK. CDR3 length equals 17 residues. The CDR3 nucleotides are TGTGCCAGCAGCCAACTCGGACAGGGGGTCATGAACACTGAAGCTTTCTTT. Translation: CASSQLGQGVMNTEAFF. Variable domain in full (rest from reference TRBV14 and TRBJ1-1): EAGVTQFPSHSVIEKGQTVTLRCDPISGHDNLYWYRRVMGKEIKFLLHFVKESKQDESGMPNNRFLAERTGGTYSTLKVQPAELEDSGVYFCASSQLGQGVMNTEAFFGQGTRLTVV.

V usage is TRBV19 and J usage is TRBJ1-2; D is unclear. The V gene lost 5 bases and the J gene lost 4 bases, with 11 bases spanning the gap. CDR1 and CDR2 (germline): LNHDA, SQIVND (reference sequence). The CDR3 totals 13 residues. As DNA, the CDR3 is TGTGCCAGTAGTTGGACGGCCCCCTATGGCTACACCTTC. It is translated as CASSWTAPYGYTF. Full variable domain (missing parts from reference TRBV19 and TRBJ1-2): DGGITQSPKYLFRKEGQNVTLSCEQNLNHDAMYWYRQDPGQGLRLIYYSQIVNDFQKGDIAEGYSVSREKKESFPLTVTSAQKNPTAFYLCASSWTAPYGYTFGSGTRLTVV.

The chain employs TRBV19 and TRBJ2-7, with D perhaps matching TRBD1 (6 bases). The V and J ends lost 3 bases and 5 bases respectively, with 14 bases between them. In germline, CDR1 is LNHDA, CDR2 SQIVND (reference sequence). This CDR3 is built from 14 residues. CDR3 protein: CASSITGTRDEQYF. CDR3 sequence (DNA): TGTGCCAGTAGTATTACCGGGACAAGAGACGAGCAGTACTTC.

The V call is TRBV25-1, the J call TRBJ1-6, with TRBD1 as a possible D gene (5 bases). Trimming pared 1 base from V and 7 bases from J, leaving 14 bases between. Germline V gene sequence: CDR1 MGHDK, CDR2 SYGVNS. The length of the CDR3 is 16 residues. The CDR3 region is CASSESAGTGNSPLHF. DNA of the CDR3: TGTGCCAGCAGTGAATCTGCCGGGACGGGGAATTCACCCCTCCACTTT.

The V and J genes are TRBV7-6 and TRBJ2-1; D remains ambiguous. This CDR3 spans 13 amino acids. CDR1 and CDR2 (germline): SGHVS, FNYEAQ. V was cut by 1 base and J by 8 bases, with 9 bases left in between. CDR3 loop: CASSLEPLDEQFF. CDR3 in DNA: TGTGCCAGCAGCTTAGAACCTCTTGATGAGCAGTTCTTC.

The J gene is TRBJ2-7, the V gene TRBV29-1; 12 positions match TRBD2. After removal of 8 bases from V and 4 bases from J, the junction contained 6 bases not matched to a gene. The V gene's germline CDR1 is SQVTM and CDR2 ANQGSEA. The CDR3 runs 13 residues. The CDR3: CSSRLAGEYEQYF. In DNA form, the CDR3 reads TGCAGCTCAAGACTAGCGGGAGAGTACGAGCAGTACTTC.

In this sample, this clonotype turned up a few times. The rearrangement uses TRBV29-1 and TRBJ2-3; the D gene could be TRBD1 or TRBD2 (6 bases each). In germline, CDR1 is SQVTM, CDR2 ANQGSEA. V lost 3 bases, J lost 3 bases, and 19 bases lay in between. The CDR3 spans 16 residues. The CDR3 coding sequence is TGCAGCGTTGAGAAGGGGGGCGGATTTATTACAGATACGCAGTATTTT. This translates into CSVEKGGGFITDTQYF.

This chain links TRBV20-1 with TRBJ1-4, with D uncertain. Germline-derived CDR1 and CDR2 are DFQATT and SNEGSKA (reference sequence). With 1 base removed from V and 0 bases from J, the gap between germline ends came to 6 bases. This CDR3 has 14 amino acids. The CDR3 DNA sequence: TGCAGTGCTAGAGTGGGGACAACTAATGAAAAACTGTTTTTT. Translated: CSARVGTTNEKLFF.

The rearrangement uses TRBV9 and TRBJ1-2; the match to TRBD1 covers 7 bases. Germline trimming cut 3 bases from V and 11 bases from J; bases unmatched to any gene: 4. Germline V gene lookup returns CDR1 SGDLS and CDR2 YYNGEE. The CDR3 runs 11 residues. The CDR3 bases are TGTGCCAGCAGCGACGGACAGGCATACACCTTC. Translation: CASSDGQAYTF.

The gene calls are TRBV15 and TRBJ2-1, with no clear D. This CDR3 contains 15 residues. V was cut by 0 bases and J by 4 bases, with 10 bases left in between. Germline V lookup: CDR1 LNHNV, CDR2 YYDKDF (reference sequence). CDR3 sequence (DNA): TGTGCCACCAGCAGAGATCGGGCGGTTTACAATGAGCAGTTCTTC. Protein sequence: CATSRDRAVYNEQFF.

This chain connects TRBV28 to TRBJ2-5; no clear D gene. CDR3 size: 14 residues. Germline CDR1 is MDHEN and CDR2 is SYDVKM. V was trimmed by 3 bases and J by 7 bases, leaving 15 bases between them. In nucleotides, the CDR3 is TGTGCCAGCAGTTTTGAGGTCCTTACGGGGACCCAGTACTTC. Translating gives CASSFEVLTGTQYF.

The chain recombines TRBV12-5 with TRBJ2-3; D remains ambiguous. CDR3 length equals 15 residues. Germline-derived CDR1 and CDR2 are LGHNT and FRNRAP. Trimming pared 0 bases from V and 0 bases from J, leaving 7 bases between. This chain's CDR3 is CASGLVMGSTDTQYF. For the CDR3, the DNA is TGTGCTAGTGGTTTGGTAATGGGGAGCACAGATACGCAGTATTTT. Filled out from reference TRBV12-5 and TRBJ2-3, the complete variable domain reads DARVTQTPRHKVTEMGQEVTMRCQPILGHNTVFWYRQTMMQGLELLAYFRNRAPLDDSGMPKDRFSAEMPDATLATLKIQPSEPRDSAVYFCASGLVMGSTDTQYFGPGTRLTVL.

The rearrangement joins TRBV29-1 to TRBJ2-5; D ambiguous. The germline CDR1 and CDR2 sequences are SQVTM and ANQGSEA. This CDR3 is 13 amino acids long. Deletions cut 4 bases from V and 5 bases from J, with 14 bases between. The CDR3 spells CSVAIGVRETQYF. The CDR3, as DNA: TGCAGCGTTGCGATTGGGGTTAGGGAGACCCAGTACTTC.

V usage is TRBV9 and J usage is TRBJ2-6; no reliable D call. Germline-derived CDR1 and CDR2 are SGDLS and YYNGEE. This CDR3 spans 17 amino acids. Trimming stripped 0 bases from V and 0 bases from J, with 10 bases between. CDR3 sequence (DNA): TGTGCCAGCAGCGTAGCCTCAGTCGTCTCTGGGGCCAACGTCCTGACTTTC. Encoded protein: CASSVASVVSGANVLTF.